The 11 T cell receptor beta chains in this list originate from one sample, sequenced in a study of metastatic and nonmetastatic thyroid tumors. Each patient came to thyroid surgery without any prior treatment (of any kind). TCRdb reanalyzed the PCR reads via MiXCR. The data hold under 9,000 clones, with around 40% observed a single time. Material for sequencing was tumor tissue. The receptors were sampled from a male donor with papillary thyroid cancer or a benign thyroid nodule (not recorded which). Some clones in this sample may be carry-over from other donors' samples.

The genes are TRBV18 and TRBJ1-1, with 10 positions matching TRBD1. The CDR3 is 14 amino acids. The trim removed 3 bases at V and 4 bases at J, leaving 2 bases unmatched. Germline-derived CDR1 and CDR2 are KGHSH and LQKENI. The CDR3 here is CASSPGQGSTEAFF. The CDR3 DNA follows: TGTGCCAGCTCACCGGGACAGGGGAGCACTGAAGCTTTCTTT.

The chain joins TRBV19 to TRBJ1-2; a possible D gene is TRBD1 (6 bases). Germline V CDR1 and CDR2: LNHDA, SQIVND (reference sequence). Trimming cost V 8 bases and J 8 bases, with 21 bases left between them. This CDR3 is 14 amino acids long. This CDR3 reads CASCWSSGARGYTF. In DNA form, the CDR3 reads TGTGCCAGTTGTTGGTCGTCGGGGGCGCGAGGCTACACCTTC.

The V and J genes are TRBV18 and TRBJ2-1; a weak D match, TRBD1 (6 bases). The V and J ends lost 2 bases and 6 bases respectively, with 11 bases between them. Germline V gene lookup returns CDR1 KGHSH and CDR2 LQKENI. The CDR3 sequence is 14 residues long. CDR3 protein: CASSPAGQFNEQFF. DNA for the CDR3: TGTGCCAGCTCACCAGCCGGACAGTTCAATGAGCAGTTCTTC. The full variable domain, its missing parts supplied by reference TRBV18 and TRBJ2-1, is NAGVMQNPRHLVRRRGQEARLRCSPMKGHSHVYWYRQLPEEGLKFMVYLQKENIIDESGMPKERFSAEFPKEGPSILRIQQVVRGDSAAYFCASSPAGQFNEQFFGPGTRLTVL.

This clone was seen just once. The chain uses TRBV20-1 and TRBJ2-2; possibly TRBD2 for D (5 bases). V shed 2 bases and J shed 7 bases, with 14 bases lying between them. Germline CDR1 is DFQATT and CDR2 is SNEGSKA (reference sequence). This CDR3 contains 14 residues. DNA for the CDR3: TGCAGTGCTAGAAATAGGGAACGGGGCGGGGAGCTGTTTTTT. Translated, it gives CSARNRERGGELFF.

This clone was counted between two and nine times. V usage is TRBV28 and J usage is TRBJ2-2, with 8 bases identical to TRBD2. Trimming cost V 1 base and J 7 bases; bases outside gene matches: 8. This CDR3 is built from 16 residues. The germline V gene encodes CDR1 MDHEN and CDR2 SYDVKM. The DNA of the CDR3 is TGTGCCAGCAGTTTATCCAGCGGGAGATGGCACGGGGAGCTGTTTTTT. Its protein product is CASSLSSGRWHGELFF.

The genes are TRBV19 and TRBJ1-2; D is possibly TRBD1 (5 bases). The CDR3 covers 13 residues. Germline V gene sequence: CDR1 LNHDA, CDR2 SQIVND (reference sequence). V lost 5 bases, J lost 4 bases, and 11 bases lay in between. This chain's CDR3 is CASSLGRGYGYTF. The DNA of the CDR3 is TGTGCCAGTAGTCTGGGAAGGGGCTATGGCTACACCTTC.

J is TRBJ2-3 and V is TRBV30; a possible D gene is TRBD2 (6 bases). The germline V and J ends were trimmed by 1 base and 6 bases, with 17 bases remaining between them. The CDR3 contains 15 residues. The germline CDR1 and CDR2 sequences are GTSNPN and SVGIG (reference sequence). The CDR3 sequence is CAWSGAAARGDTQYF. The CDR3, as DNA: TGTGCCTGGAGTGGGGCAGCGGCCCGGGGGGATACGCAGTATTTT.

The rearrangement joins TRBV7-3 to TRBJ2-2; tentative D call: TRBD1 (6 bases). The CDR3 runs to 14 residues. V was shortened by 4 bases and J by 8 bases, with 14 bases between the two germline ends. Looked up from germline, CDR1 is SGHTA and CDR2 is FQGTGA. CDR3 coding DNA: TGTGCCAGCAGCTCCATGGGTGGACAGGGGGAGCTGTTTTTT. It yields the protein CASSSMGGQGELFF. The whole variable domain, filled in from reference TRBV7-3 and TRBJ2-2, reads GAGVSQTPSNKVTEKGKYVELRCDPISGHTALYWYRQSLGQGPEFLIYFQGTGAADDSGLPNDRFFAVRPEGSVSTLKIQRTERGDSAVYLCASSSMGGQGELFFGEGSRLTVL.

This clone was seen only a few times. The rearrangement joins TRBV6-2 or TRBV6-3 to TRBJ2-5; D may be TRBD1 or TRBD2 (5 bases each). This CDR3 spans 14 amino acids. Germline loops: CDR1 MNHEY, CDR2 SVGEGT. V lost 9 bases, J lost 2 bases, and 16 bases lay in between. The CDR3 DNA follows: TGTGCCAGTCGATCGGGACGGATTCAAGAGACCCAGTACTTC. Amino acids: CASRSGRIQETQYF.

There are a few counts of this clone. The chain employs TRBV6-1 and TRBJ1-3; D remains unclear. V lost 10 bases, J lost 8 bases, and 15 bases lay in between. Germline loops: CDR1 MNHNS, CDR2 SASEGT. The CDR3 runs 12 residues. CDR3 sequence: CAISRSIDTIYF. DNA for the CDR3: TGTGCCATCAGCCGCTCCATAGACACCATATATTTT.

This chain's CDR3 is CASSVDRVDEQFF. The CDR3, as DNA: TGTGCCAGCAGTGTGGACAGGGTCGATGAGCAGTTCTTC. The chain has TRBV2 and TRBJ2-1; 8 positions agree with TRBD1. After removal of 4 bases from V and 8 bases from J, the junction contained 4 bases not matched to a gene. The CDR3 length is 13 residues. The V gene's germline CDR1 is SNHLY and CDR2 FYNNEI.